The 5 T cell receptor beta chains below all came from one sample that was sequenced in a study of blood T cell repertoires in COVID-19. TCRdb keeps only in-frame clones here, not all; method: immunoSEQ multiplex PCR. Seen here are about 91,000 clones, nearly 90% observed once, and the top ten hold roughly 4.3%. Sequenced material: peripheral blood. Every receptor here comes from a man between 65 and 80 years old with acute or convalescent COVID-19.

This chain uses TRBV10-2 with TRBJ2-5; TRBD2 agrees at 8 bases. The junction had 6 bases not matched to a gene; V was cut back by 6 bases and J by 3 bases. Germline CDR1 WSHSY, CDR2 SAAADI. The CDR3 consists of 14 residues. Here the CDR3 reads CASRRLAKEETQYF. CDR3 bases: TGCGCCAGCAGAAGACTAGCGAAGGAAGAGACCCAGTACTTC.

This chain uses TRBV5-1 with TRBJ2-5; 7 bases fit TRBD2. CDR1 SGHRS and CDR2 YFSETQ come from the germline V gene. There are 14 residues in the CDR3. V was pared by 4 bases and J by 4 bases, with 7 bases of the junction left unmatched. CDR3 coding DNA: TGCGCCAGCAGCGCGGGGGTTCGGGGAGAGACCCAGTACTTC. This sequence encodes CASSAGVRGETQYF.

The V and J genes are TRBV16 and TRBJ1-3, with no clear D. V lost 1 base and J lost 0, with 13 bases in between. The CDR3 has 17 amino acids. The germline CDR1 and CDR2 sequences are KGHSY and FQNENV. CDR3: CASSQYSDLSSGNTIYF. CDR3 coding DNA: TGTGCCAGCAGCCAATACTCGGACTTGAGCTCTGGAAACACCATATATTTT.

J is TRBJ2-7 and V is TRBV28, with 8 nucleotides matching TRBD2. This CDR3 has 17 residues. The ends lost 4 bases at V and 0 bases at J; junction bases unmatched: 11. CDR1 is MDHEN, CDR2 SYDVKM, per germline. The CDR3 bases are TGTGCCAGCAGTTCCTCTTCGACTAGCGCGAGCTCCTACGAGCAGTACGTC. Translating gives CASSSSSTSASSYEQYV.

This chain uses TRBV27 with TRBJ1-5; unclear D gene. The CDR3 extends over 16 amino acids. CDR1 is MNHEY and CDR2 is SMNVEV in the germline V gene (reference sequence). V was shortened by 6 bases and J by 2 bases, with 17 bases between the two germline ends. CDR3 nucleotides: TGTGCCAGCAGCCTCACTGGAGGGTTGGGCAATCAGCCCCAGCATTTT. The encoded protein is CASSLTGGLGNQPQHF.